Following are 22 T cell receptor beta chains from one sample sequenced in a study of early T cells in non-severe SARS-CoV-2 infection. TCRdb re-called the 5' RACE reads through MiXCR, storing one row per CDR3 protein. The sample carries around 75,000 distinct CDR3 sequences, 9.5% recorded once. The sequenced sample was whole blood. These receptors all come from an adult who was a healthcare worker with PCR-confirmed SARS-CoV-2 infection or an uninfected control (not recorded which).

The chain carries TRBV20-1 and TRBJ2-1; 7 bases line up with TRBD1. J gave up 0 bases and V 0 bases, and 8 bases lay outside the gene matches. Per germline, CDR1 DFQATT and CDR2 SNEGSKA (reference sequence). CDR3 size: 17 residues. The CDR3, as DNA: TGCAGTGCTAGAGATAGTGTGACAGGGAGCTCCTACAATGAGCAGTTCTTC. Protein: CSARDSVTGSSYNEQFF.

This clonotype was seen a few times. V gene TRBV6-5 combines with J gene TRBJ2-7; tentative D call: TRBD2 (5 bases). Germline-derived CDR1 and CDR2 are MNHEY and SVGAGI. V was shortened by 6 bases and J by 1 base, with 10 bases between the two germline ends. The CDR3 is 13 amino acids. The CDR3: CASRRTGSYEQYF. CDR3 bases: TGTGCCAGCAGGCGGACTGGGTCCTACGAGCAGTACTTC.

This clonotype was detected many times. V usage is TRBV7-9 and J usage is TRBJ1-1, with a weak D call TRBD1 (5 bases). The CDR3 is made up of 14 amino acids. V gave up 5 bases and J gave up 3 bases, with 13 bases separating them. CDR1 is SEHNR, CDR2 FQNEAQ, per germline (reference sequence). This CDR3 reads CASSQSGTYTEAFF. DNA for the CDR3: TGTGCCAGCAGCCAATCCGGGACCTACACTGAAGCTTTCTTT.

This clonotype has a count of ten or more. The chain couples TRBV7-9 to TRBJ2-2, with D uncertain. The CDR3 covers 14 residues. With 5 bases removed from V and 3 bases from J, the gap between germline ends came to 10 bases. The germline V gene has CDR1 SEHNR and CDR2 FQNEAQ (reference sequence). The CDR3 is CASSRAQDTGELFF. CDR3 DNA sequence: TGTGCCAGCAGCCGGGCCCAAGACACCGGGGAGCTGTTTTTT. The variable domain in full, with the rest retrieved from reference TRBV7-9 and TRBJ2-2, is DTGVSQNPRHKITKRGQNVTFRCDPISEHNRLYWYRQTLGQGPEFLTYFQNEAQLEKSRLLSDRFSAERPKGSFSTLEIQRTEQGDSAMYLCASSRAQDTGELFFGEGSRLTVL.

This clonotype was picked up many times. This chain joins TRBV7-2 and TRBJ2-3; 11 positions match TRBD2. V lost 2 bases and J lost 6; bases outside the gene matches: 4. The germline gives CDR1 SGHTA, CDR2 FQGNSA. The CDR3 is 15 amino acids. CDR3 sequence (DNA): TGTGCCAGCAGCTTAAATAGCGGGGGGGCGGATACGCAGTATTTT. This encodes CASSLNSGGADTQYF.

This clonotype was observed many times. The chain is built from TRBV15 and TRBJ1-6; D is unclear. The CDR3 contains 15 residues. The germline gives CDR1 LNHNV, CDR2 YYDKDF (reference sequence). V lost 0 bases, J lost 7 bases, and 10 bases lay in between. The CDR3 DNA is TGTGCCACCAGCAGAGATTTTCAGCTAAATTCACCCCTCCACTTT. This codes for CATSRDFQLNSPLHF.

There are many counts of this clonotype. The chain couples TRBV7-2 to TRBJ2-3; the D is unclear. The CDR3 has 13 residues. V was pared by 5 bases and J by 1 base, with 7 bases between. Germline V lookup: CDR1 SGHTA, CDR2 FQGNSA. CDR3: CASSEYGTDTQYF. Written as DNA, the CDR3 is TGTGCCAGCAGCGAATATGGCACAGATACGCAGTATTTT.

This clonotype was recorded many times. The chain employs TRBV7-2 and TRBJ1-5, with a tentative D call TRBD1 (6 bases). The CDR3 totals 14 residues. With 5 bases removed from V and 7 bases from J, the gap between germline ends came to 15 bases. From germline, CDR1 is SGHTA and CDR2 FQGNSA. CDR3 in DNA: TGTGCCAGCAGCCAAGGGATGGGGGGCCAGCCCCAGCATTTT. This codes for CASSQGMGGQPQHF.

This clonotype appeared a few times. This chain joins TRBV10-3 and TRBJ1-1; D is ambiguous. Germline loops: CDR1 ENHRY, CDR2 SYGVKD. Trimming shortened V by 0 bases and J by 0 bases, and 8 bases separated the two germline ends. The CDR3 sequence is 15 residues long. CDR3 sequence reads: CAISESRGLNTEAFF. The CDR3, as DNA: TGTGCCATCAGTGAGTCTAGAGGGTTGAACACTGAAGCTTTCTTT.

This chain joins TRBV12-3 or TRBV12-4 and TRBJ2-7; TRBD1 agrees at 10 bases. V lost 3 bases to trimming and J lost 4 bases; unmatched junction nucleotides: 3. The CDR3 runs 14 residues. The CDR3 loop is CASSLGTGEYEQYF. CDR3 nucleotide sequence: TGTGCCAGCAGTTTGGGGACAGGGGAGTACGAGCAGTACTTC.

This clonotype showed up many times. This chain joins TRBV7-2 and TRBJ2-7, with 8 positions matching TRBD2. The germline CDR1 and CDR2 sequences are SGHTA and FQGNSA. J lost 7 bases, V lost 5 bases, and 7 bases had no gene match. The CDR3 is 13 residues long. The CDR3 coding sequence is TGTGCCAGCAGCCTAGGCGGGGGGATAGAGCAGTACTTC. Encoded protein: CASSLGGGIEQYF.

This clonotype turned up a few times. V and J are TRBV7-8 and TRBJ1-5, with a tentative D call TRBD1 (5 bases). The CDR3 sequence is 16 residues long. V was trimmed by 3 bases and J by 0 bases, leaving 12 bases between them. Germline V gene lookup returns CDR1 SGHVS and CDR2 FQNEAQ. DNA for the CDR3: TGTGCCAGCAGCTTCGGGGACCTATATAGCAATCAGCCCCAGCATTTT. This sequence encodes CASSFGDLYSNQPQHF.

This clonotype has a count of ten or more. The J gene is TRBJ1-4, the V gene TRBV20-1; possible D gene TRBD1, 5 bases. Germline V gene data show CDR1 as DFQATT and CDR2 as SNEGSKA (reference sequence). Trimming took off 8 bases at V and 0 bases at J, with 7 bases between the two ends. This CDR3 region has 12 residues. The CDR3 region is CSLTATNEKLFF. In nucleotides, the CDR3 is TGCAGTCTGACAGCAACTAATGAAAAACTGTTTTTT.

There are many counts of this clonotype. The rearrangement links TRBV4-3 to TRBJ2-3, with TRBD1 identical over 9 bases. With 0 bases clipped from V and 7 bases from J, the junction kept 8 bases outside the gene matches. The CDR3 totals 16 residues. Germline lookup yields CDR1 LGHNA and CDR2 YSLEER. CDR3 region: CASSQDTGQGIHTQYF. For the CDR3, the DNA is TGCGCCAGCAGCCAAGATACGGGACAGGGTATACATACGCAGTATTTT.

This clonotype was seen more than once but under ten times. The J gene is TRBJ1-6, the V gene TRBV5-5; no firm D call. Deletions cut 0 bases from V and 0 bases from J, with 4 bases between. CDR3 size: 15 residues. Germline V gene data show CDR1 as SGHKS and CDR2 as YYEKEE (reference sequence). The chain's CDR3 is CASSLESSYNSPLHF. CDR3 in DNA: TGTGCCAGCAGCTTGGAGAGCTCCTATAATTCACCCCTCCACTTT. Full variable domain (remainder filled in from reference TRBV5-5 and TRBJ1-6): DAGVTQSPTHLIKTRGQQVTLRCSPISGHKSVSWYQQVLGQGPQFIFQYYEKEERGRGNFPDRFSARQFPNYSSELNVNALLLGDSALYLCASSLESSYNSPLHFGNGTRLTVT.

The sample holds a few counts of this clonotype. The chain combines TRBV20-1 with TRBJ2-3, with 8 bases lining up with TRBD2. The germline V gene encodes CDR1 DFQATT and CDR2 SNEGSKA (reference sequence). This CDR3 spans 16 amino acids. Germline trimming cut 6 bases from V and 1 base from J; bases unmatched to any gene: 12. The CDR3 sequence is CSASPWGAGGTDTQYF. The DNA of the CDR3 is TGCAGTGCCAGTCCTTGGGGAGCGGGAGGCACAGATACGCAGTATTTT.

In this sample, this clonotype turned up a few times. CDR3 nucleotides: TGTGCCAGCAGCTTAGCCAGGGGCACTGAAGCTTTCTTT. Translated, it gives CASSLARGTEAFF. The chain joins TRBV7-2 to TRBJ1-1; weak D call: TRBD1 (6 bases). The germline gives CDR1 SGHTA, CDR2 FQGNSA. The CDR3 is 13 amino acids. Trimming removed 0 bases at V and 4 bases at J, with 6 bases between.

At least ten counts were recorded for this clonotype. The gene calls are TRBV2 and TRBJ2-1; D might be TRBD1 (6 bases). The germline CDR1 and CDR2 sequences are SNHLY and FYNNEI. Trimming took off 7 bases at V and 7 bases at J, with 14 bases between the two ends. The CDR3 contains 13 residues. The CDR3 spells CASKQGRWNEQFF. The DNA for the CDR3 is TGTGCCAGCAAGCAGGGGCGTTGGAATGAGCAGTTCTTC.

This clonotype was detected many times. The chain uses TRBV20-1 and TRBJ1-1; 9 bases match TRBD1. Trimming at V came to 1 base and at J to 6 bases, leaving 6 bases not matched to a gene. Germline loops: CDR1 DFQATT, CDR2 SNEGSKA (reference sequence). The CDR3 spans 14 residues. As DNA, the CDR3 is TGCAGTGCTAGAGGAAGGACAGGGGTCTCTGAAGCTTTCTTT. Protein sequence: CSARGRTGVSEAFF.

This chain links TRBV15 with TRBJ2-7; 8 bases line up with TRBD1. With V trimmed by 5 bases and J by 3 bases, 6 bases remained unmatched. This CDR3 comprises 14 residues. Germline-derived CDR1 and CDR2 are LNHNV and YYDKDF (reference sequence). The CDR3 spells CATSPGGQDYEQYF. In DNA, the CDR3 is TGTGCCACCAGCCCCGGGGGACAGGACTACGAGCAGTACTTC.

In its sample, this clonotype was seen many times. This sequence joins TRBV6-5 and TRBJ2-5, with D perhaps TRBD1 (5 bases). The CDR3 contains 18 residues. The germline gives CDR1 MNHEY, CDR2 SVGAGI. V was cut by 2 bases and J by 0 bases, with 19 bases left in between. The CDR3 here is CASSYKQGKPGDQETQYF. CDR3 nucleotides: TGTGCCAGCAGTTACAAGCAGGGAAAGCCTGGGGACCAAGAGACCCAGTACTTC.

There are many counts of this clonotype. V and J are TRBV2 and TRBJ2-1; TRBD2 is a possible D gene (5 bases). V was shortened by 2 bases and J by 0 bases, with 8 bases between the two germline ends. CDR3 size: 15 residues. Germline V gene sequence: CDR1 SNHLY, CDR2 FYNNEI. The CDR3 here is CASSESGSSYNEQFF. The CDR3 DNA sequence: TGTGCCAGCAGTGAATCGGGGAGCTCCTACAATGAGCAGTTCTTC.